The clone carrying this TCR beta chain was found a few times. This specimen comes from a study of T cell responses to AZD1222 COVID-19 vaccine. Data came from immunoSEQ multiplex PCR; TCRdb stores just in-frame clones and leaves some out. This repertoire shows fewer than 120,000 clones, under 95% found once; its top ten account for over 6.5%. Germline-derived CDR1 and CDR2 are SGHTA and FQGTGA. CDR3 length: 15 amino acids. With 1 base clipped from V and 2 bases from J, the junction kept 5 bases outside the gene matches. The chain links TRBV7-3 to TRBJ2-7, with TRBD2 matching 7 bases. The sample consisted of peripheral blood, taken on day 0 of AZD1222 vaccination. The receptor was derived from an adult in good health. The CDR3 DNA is TGTGCCAGCAGCTTAAGCAACGCGGGGGCCTACGAGCAGTACTTC. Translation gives CASSLSNAGAYEQYF.